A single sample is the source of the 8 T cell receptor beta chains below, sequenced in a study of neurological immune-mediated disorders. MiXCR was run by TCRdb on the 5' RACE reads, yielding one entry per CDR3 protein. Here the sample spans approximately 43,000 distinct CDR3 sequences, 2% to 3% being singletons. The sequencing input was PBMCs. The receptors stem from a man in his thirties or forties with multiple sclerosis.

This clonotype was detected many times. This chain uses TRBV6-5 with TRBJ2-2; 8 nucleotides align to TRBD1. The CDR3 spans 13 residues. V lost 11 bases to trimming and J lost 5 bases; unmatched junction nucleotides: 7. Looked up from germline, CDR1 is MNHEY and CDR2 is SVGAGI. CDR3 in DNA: TGTGCCGGTGGGACAGGAGAAACCGGGGAGCTGTTTTTT. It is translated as CAGGTGETGELFF.

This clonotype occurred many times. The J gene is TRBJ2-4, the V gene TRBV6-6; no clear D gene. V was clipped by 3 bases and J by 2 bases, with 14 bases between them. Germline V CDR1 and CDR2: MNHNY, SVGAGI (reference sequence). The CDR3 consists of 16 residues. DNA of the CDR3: TGTGCCAGCAGTTATTCCCCGACAAGTCCCAAAAACATTCAGTACTTC. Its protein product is CASSYSPTSPKNIQYF.

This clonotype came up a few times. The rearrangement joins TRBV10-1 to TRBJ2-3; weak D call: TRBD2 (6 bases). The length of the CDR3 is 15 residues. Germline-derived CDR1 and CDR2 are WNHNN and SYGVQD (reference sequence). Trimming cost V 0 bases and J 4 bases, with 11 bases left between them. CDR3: CASSESRREADTQYF. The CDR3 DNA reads TGCGCCAGCAGTGAGTCTAGGAGGGAGGCAGATACGCAGTATTTT.

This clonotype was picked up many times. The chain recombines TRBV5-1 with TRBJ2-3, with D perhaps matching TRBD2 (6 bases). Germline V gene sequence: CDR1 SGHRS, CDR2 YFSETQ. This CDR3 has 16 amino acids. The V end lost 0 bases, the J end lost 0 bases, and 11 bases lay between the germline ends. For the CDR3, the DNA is TGCGCCAGCAGCTTGGGGGGGACTCGAAGCACAGATACGCAGTATTTT. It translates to CASSLGGTRSTDTQYF.

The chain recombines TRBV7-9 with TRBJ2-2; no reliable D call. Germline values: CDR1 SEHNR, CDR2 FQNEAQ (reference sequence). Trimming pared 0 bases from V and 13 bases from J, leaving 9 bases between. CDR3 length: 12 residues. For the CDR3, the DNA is TGTGCCAGCAGCTTAGCCCCTGAACGGCTGTTTTTT. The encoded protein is CASSLAPERLFF.

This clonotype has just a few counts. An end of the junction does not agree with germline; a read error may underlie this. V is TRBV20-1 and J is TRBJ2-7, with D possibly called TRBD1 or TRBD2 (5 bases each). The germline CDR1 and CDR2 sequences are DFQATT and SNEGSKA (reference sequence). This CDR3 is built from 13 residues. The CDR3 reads CSARGRSSYEKYF. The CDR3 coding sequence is TGCAGTGCAAGGGGACGGAGCTCCTACGAGAAGTACTTC.

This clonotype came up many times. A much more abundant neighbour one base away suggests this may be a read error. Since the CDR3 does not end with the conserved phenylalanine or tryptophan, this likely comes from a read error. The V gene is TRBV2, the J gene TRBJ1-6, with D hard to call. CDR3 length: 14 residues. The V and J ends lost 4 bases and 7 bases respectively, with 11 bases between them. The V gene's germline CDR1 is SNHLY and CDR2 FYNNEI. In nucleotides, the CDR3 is TGTGCCAGCAGTGGGTCCAGTCGGAATTCACCCCTCCACTGT. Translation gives CASSGSSRNSPLHC.

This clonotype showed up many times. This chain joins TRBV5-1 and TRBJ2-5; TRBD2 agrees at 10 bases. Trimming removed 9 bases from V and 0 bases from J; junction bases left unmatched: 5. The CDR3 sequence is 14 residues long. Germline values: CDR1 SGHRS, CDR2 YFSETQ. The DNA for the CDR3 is TGCGCCACCCAGCGGGGGGGGTACCAAGAGACCCAGTACTTC. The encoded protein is CATQRGGYQETQYF.